This T cell receptor (beta chain) comes out of a study of blood T cell repertoires in COVID-19. Across the study: Samples taken during acute and convalescent COVID-19 were collected in the United States, Italy and Spain.

Trimming removed 3 bases at V and 10 bases at J, with 18 bases between. There are 15 residues in the CDR3. The germline gives CDR1 KGHDR, CDR2 SFDVKD. Cohorts were determined from participant-reported clinical history. Assay used: immunoSEQ multiplex PCR; TCRdb lists only in-frame clones, some missing. This sample has over 200,000 clones, with 85% to 90% found just once. The origin of this receptor is a young man who had recovered from COVID-19. The chain carries TRBV24-1 and TRBJ2-1; tentatively, D is TRBD1 (6 bases). Material for sequencing was PBMCs or T cells enriched from blood (not recorded which). In nucleotides, the CDR3 is TGTGCCACCAGTGATCCCTCCCGCAGACAGGAAGAGCAGTTCTTC. This encodes CATSDPSRRQEEQFF.